This T cell receptor (beta chain) derives from a study of CD8+CD57+ T cells in acquired aplastic anemia (dated by TCRdb to 2017 to 2018). Concerning the study at large: On average, sorted CD4+ and CD8+ cells yielded around 3.5 ug of extracted DNA, with a range of about 0.18 to 30 ug. CD8+CD57+ expansion was defined as a frequency above the mean frequency observed in healthy subjects.

From cysteine to phenylalanine, the CDR3 is 14 amino acids long. CDR3 DNA is the only sequence kept; it has 42 bases, read in frame from the first base. V lost 6 bases and J lost 0 bases; the stretch between them is 11 bases long. As encoded in the germline V gene, CDR1 is MNHNS while CDR2 is SASEGT. Profiling of TCR beta VDJ combinations and CDR3 sequences used genomic DNA as the template. An Illumina HiSeq 2000 was used for TCR repertoire sequencing. Turning to the authors' computational methods: TRBV/TRBJ rearrangement plots, CDR3 size and DJ length profiles, and Simpson's diversity index were used to assess repertoires. Whichever DNA sequence was most abundant in the deep sequencing data was defined as the immunodominant clone. CDR3 amino acid sequences were checked for sharing between subjects and were compared against published repertoires and the VDJdb database. Using fastp trimming at Q25 and MiXCR clonotype assembly, TCRdb reanalyzed the public sequencing data and kept in-frame beta chains. Rows are combined by CDR3 protein, so each entry shows the most common genes and DNA. The V and J calls come from TCRdb's annotation, not from the publication. Within this sample are about 200,000 distinct CDR3 sequences, with approximately 51% of them counted one time only. Less than 20% of the sample lies in the top ten.

Patients chosen for sequencing had shown expansion of CD8+CD57+ cells by flow cytometry. Severe acquired aplastic anemia was diagnosed in all patients according to International Study of Aplastic Anemia and Agranulocytosis and Camitta criteria. Patients had received no therapy at the time of blood sampling. TCR repertoires of sorted CD4+ and CD8+ blood T cells from severe aplastic anemia patients and healthy subjects were deep-sequenced in the study. Patients were enrolled in the USA under clinicaltrials.gov protocols 00001620, 01623167, 00001397, 00071045, 00081523 and 00961064. Ficoll-Paque density gradient centrifugation was used to isolate peripheral blood mononuclear cells. CD4+ and CD8+ T cells were sorted by FACS or magnetic beads before DNA extraction. This clonotype has ten or more counts. Its target antigen remains unknown. No qualities accompany the bases; no much larger clone lies one base away.

Broad study findings and their caveats: No significant difference in CD8+ Simpson's diversity was found between patients and healthy controls (P=0.060). Approximately 31 CD8+ CDR3 sequences were found in both patients and controls but appeared to be highly expressed in patients and within the immunodominant clones of the patients.

The chain is encoded by TRBV6-1 joined to TRBJ1-1; too little of a D gene remains to name it. Sequenced material: sorted CD4+, CD8+, or CD8+CD57+ T cells (not recorded which) from PBMCs. The sequence was collected from a human donor with aplastic anemia. The CDR3 region has the sequence CASSWIVMNTEAFF. The sequence in DNA is TGTGCCAGCAGCTGGATTGTCATGAACACTGAAGCTTTCTTT.